This T cell receptor beta chain was captured in a study of T-cell reconstitution after alpha-beta-depleted transplantation in children. The CDR3 covers 12 residues. Germline V CDR1 and CDR2: SQVTM, ANQGSEA. Trimming took 3 bases from V and 4 from J, leaving 9 bases between them. At least ten counts were recorded for this clonotype. The antigen is unknown. Unique molecular identifiers were incorporated into the prepared TCRbeta library. MiXCR was run by TCRdb on the PCR reads, yielding one entry per CDR3 protein. The sample holds some 600,000 distinct CDR3 sequences, 10% to 15% seen once. Findings of the study overall: At day 60, the high TCRbeta diversity found in some patients originated from recipient T cells and thymic progenitors that had survived. About two months after transplant, alpha-beta T cells reportedly came from several hundred expanded graft clones. Fresh T-cell production supplied most of the T-cell counts and diversity seen one year after transplant.

The sequence was obtained from a male patient between 5 and 17 years old who had a stem cell transplant for acute myeloid leukemia, so the T cells may come from the graft donor. V and J are TRBV29-1 and TRBJ1-2; D remains ambiguous. The source material was PBMCs, mostly from graft donor cells, sampled 360 days after TCRalphabeta/CD19-depleted stem cell transplant. The CDR3 coding sequence is TGCAGCGTTGAGCGGCAGCCCTATGGCTACACCTTC. As protein: CSVERQPYGYTF.